This TCR beta chain appears in the sequencing data of a study of Graves' ophthalmopathy and Graves' hyperthyroidism. This CDR3 spans 15 amino acids. In germline, CDR1 is SGHRS, CDR2 YFSETQ. RNA served as the template for amplifying TCR beta CDR3 regions. Amplification began with first-round RT-PCR using HTBI primers, then second-round multiplex PCR was performed. MiXCR, run by TCRdb on the multiplex PCR reads, gives a single entry per CDR3 protein. The sample shows hundreds of thousands of distinct CDR3 sequences, about a fifth of them seen only once. In the case of this clonotype: At one end the junction does not follow the germline gene, possibly because of a read error.

Patients were left out if they had other autoimmune diseases, uncontrolled infections, pregnancy or lactation. This chain links TRBV5-1 with TRBJ2-5, with 7 bases matching TRBD1. The receptor was isolated from a woman younger than 35 with stable Graves' hyperthyroidism. Some clones in this sample may be carry-over from other donors' samples. Sequenced input: peripheral blood. The CDR3 region is CASSTLGQTQEPQYF. CDR3 coding DNA: TGCGCCAGCAGCACCCTGGGACAGACGCAAGAGCCCCAGTACTTC.